This entry lists 3 T cell receptor beta chains sequenced from one sample in a study of cytomegalovirus exposure and HLA in healthy donors (dated by TCRdb to 2015 to 2018). The library was obtained by the immunoSEQ multiplex PCR assay. A mixture of 60 forward primers for TCR Vbeta segments and 13 reverse primers for TCR Jbeta segments was used in the multiplex PCR. In its TCRdb copy, this immuneACCESS table keeps in-frame sequences only and misses some clones. Where compared with another copy, unresolved V genes explain less than half of these, and the others have no known cause. This sample gives 55,000 to 80,000 clones in total; over 70% of them show up just once. Together, the top ten hold around 12% of the sample. Specimen: PBMCs. The source is a man in his sixties or seventies in good health and CMV-seronegative.

The chain uses TRBV11-2 and TRBJ2-7, with 7 bases matching TRBD1. Germline CDR1 reads SGHAT; CDR2 reads FQNNGV. The CDR3 contains 19 residues. V gave up 4 bases and J gave up 3 bases; unmatched junction bases: 21. CDR3 loop: CASSSLGRQGNQKGYEQYF. In DNA, the CDR3 is TGTGCCAGCAGCTCCTTGGGTAGACAGGGTAATCAAAAAGGCTACGAGCAGTACTTC.

The chain recombines TRBV30 with TRBJ2-2; perhaps TRBD2 as D (5 bases). The length of the CDR3 is 13 residues. V lost 5 bases, J lost 7 bases, and 14 bases lay in between. The germline CDR1 and CDR2 sequences are GTSNPN and SVGIG (reference sequence). CDR3 nucleotide sequence: TGTGCCTGGCGACTAACATGGGGCGGGGAGCTGTTTTTT. This sequence encodes CAWRLTWGGELFF.

This rearrangement joins TRBV19 to TRBJ1-5; 8 positions match TRBD1. The germline V gene encodes CDR1 LNHDA and CDR2 SQIVND (reference sequence). CDR3 size: 14 residues. V lost 5 bases, J lost 4 bases, and 4 bases stayed unmatched. The CDR3 DNA follows: TGTGCCAGTAGTGACAGGGGCGGGAATCAGCCCCAGCATTTT. As protein: CASSDRGGNQPQHF.